Following are 11 T cell receptor beta chains from one sample sequenced in a study of blood T cell repertoires in COVID-19. The method was immunoSEQ multiplex PCR; TCRdb's version includes in-frame clones alone and lacks a portion of them. The sample holds roughly 170,000 clones, around 87% seen once. What was sequenced was peripheral blood. The receptors shown here come from a man aged 40-49 years with active or convalescent COVID-19.

The J gene is TRBJ2-5, the V gene TRBV7-2, with 7 bases fitting TRBD1. Germline V CDR1 and CDR2: SGHTA, FQGNSA. V was clipped by 6 bases and J by 5 bases; unmatched bases: 6. The CDR3 loop spans 13 amino acids. CDR3 nucleotide sequence: TGTGCCAGCAGGCCAGGGGGTCTGGAGACCCAGTACTTC. Amino acid sequence: CASRPGGLETQYF. Full variable domain (outside the CDR3, taken from reference TRBV7-2 and TRBJ2-5): GAGVSQSPSNKVTEKGKDVELRCDPISGHTALYWYRQSLGQGLEFLIYFQGNSAPDKSGLPSDRFSAERTGGSVSTLTIQRTQQEDSAVYLCASRPGGLETQYFGPGTRLLVL.

This clone occurred once. The V call is TRBV27, the J call TRBJ1-4, with D possibly being TRBD1 (6 bases). Germline CDR1 and CDR2: MNHEY and SMNVEV (reference sequence). Trimming stripped 4 bases from V and 3 bases from J, with 12 bases between. This CDR3 comprises 15 residues. The DNA of the CDR3 is TGTGCCAGCAGTTCCTCCGGGACATCTAATGAAAAACTGTTTTTT. Its translation is CASSSSGTSNEKLFF. The whole variable domain, remainder taken from reference TRBV27 and TRBJ1-4, is EAQVTQNPRYLITVTGKKLTVTCSQNMNHEYMSWYRQDPGLGLRQIYYSMNVEVTDKGDVPEGYKVSRKEKRNFPLILESPSPNQTSLYFCASSSSGTSNEKLFFGSGTQLSVL.

In its sample, this clone was seen a few times. The V gene is TRBV4-1, the J gene TRBJ1-5, with 11 bases identical to TRBD1. The germline V gene encodes CDR1 MGHRA and CDR2 YSYEKL. Losses at the gene ends were 0 bases for V and 6 bases for J; bases not matched to a gene: 7. CDR3 size: 17 residues. The CDR3 coding sequence is TGCGCCAGCAGCCAAGATGCGGACAGGGGGCTAAGTCAGCCCCAGCATTTT. Encoded protein: CASSQDADRGLSQPQHF.

The rearrangement joins TRBV9 to TRBJ2-5; 10 bases are a match to TRBD2. The V segment lost 0 bases and the J segment 6 bases; nucleotides outside the gene matches: 11. Germline lookup yields CDR1 SGDLS and CDR2 YYNGEE. This CDR3 region has 17 residues. The CDR3 loop reads CASSVGESGGAGKTQYF. DNA for the CDR3: TGTGCCAGCAGCGTAGGGGAGAGCGGGGGGGCAGGGAAGACCCAGTACTTC.

The rearrangement uses TRBV28 and TRBJ2-1; 12 bases map to TRBD2. V lost 8 bases and J lost 5; bases outside the gene matches: 7. The CDR3 covers 15 residues. CDR1 and CDR2 from the germline V gene are MDHEN and SYDVKM. The CDR3 here is CASLSSGGADNEQFF. In nucleotides, the CDR3 is TGTGCCAGCTTATCTAGCGGGGGGGCCGACAATGAGCAGTTCTTC.

The CDR3 DNA sequence: TGTGCCAGCAGTTACCGGGACAACGCCTACGAGCAGTACTTC. Its translation: CASSYRDNAYEQYF. The chain uses TRBV28 and TRBJ2-7; possible D gene TRBD1, 6 bases. CDR1 is MDHEN and CDR2 is SYDVKM in the germline V gene. The V gene lost 4 bases and the J gene lost 2 bases, with 12 bases spanning the gap. The CDR3 has 14 amino acids.

This rearrangement joins TRBV30 to TRBJ2-7; 7 bases are a match to TRBD1. The CDR3 totals 13 residues. Germline trimming cut 7 bases from V and 2 bases from J; bases unmatched to any gene: 8. Per the germline V gene, CDR1 is GTSNPN and CDR2 is SVGIG (reference sequence). The CDR3 sequence: CASTRDRPYEQYF. The CDR3 DNA reads as TGTGCCTCGACCCGGGACAGACCCTACGAGCAGTACTTC.

CDR3 residues: CASSLAGGNQPQHF. The CDR3 coding sequence is TGCGCCAGCAGCTTGGCCGGGGGGAATCAGCCCCAGCATTTT. The J gene is TRBJ1-5, the V gene TRBV5-1; perhaps TRBD1 as D (5 bases). The V end lost 0 bases, the J end lost 4 bases, and 8 bases lay between the germline ends. CDR3 length: 14 amino acids. The germline V gene encodes CDR1 SGHRS and CDR2 YFSETQ.

V usage is TRBV28 and J usage is TRBJ1-4, with D unclear. Germline V CDR1 and CDR2: MDHEN, SYDVKM. The CDR3 has 14 amino acids. V lost 8 bases to trimming and J lost 5 bases, with 15 bases between them. CDR3 sequence: CASAPTGSNEKLFF. The DNA of the CDR3 is TGTGCCAGCGCTCCTACGGGGTCAAATGAAAAACTGTTTTTT.

This clone has only one observation. This rearrangement joins TRBV28 to TRBJ1-2, with TRBD1 identical over 11 bases. Germline V gene lookup returns CDR1 MDHEN and CDR2 SYDVKM. CDR3 length: 15 amino acids. V shed 0 bases, J shed 3 bases, and the junction held 0 bases outside the gene matches. This CDR3 is CASSLWGQGDYGYTF. CDR3 DNA sequence: TGTGCCAGCAGTTTATGGGGACAGGGGGACTATGGCTACACCTTC.

Here the CDR3 reads CASSPHRPSGGEQETQYF. In DNA, the CDR3 is TGCGCCAGCAGCCCCCACCGCCCTAGCGGGGGGGAACAAGAGACCCAGTACTTC. The chain employs TRBV4-1 and TRBJ2-5; 12 bases align to TRBD2. The V gene's germline CDR1 is MGHRA and CDR2 YSYEKL. The CDR3 consists of 18 residues. V shed 4 bases, J shed 2 bases, and the junction held 11 bases outside the gene matches.